The present entry profiles one TCR beta chain with its context. Its specificity is unknown. This entry is derived from a study of shared clonotypes between healthy human individuals. About the research overall: Each donor had three CD4 naive, three CD4 memory, two CD8 naive and one CD8 memory plate. Study-wide points: Generally, naive subsets (rather than memory subsets) showed larger estimated richness.

V was pared by 2 bases and J by 3 bases, with 13 bases between. CDR3 length: 15 amino acids. Germline CDR1 SEHNR, CDR2 FQNEAQ (reference sequence). Assay: immunoSEQ multiplex PCR; the TCRdb copy retains only in-frame clones and omits some. In the table there are about 2 million clones, roughly 94% of which are singletons. Terminally differentiated effector memory CD45RA+ cells were left out of the naive CD8 fraction, which was CD45RO-negative and positively selected for CCR7. Sample: naive CD8+ T cells sorted from blood. The receptor's source is a man in his late teens or twenties in good health. This chain links TRBV7-9 with TRBJ2-5; D may be TRBD1 (7 bases). For the CDR3, the DNA is TGTGCCAGCAGCTTAAAGGCCAGGGGGGAAGAGACCCAGTACTTC. This gives the protein CASSLKARGEETQYF.